What follows are 7 T cell receptor beta chains derived from one specimen sequenced in a study of T cell repertoires in cytomegalovirus infection. Using its own MiXCR run on the reads, TCRdb lists one record per CDR3 protein. The table records 480,000 or so distinct CDR3 sequences, about 11% of them present only once. Sequencing was performed on PBMCs. These receptors were collected from a human donor in good health (CMV status not recorded). Some clones in this sample may be carry-over from other donors' samples.

This sequence joins TRBV20-1 and TRBJ2-7, with 8 nucleotides matching TRBD2. J lost 0 bases, V lost 2 bases, and 0 bases had no gene match. CDR3 length equals 13 residues. Per germline, CDR1 DFQATT and CDR2 SNEGSKA (reference sequence). The CDR3 region is CSARSGGSYEQYF. In DNA, the CDR3 is TGCAGTGCTAGAAGCGGGGGCTCCTACGAGCAGTACTTC.

A note on this clonotype: One end of the junction is discordant with germline, which a read error may explain. This rearrangement joins TRBV15 to TRBJ1-2; D gene unclear. Looked up from germline, CDR1 is LNHNV and CDR2 is YYDKDF (reference sequence). CDR3 size: 13 residues. The CDR3 sequence is CATSRDQRDDYYF. CDR3 sequence (DNA): TGCGCCACCAGCAGAGATCAACGAGACGACTACTACTTC.

The chain is built from TRBV9 and TRBJ1-1, with a possible D match to TRBD1 (5 bases). V was pared by 3 bases and J by 3 bases, with 15 bases between. The CDR3 runs 15 residues. The germline CDR1 and CDR2 sequences are SGDLS and YYNGEE. The CDR3, as DNA: TGTGCCAGCAGCGAGTCCGACAGCCCGTACACTGAAGCTTTCTTT. The encoded protein is CASSESDSPYTEAFF.

This clonotype was observed many times. The V call is TRBV28, the J call TRBJ1-1; D may be TRBD1 (5 bases). This CDR3 is built from 15 residues. The germline V gene has CDR1 MDHEN and CDR2 SYDVKM. The V end lost 8 bases, the J end lost 3 bases, and 19 bases lay between the germline ends. This CDR3 is CASWERRVGDTEAFF. The CDR3 bases are TGTGCCAGCTGGGAGCGACGGGTAGGGGACACTGAAGCTTTCTTT.

This rearrangement joins TRBV12-3 or TRBV12-4 to TRBJ1-6; D remains ambiguous. The V and J ends lost 4 bases and 8 bases respectively, with 9 bases between them. The CDR3 consists of 13 residues. The CDR3 loop reads CASSSSADSPLHF. Here the CDR3 DNA reads TGTGCCAGCAGTTCTTCTGCCGATTCACCCCTCCACTTT.

There are many counts of this clonotype. V usage is TRBV7-6 and J usage is TRBJ2-1, with a tentative D call TRBD1 (6 bases). The length of the CDR3 is 16 residues. The germline V gene has CDR1 SGHVS and CDR2 FNYEAQ. V lost 2 bases and J 4 bases, leaving 15 bases between the germline ends. For the CDR3, the DNA is TGTGCCAGCAGCTTAATGAGCCAGGGGCTTTACAATGAGCAGTTCTTC. This sequence encodes CASSLMSQGLYNEQFF.

The chain uses TRBV19 and TRBJ2-1, with 9 bases matching TRBD2. CDR3 size: 14 residues. V was pared by 5 bases and J by 9 bases, with 8 bases of the junction left unmatched. Per germline, CDR1 LNHDA and CDR2 SQIVND (reference sequence). The CDR3 spells CASSVNRAGGEQFF. The CDR3 DNA follows: TGTGCCAGTAGTGTGAACAGAGCGGGAGGTGAGCAGTTCTTC.